Listed below are T cell receptor beta chains from one sample, sequenced in a study of regulatory T cells in long-lasting Graves disease. MiXCR, run by TCRdb on the multiplex PCR reads, gives a single entry per CDR3 protein. The table has 600,000 to 650,000 distinct CDR3 sequences, 15% to 20% seen once. The same sample was also used in a study of T cells in Graves' hyperthyroidism and ophthalmopathy.

Sequencing was performed on peripheral blood mononuclear cells (PBMCs), taken at new diagnosis, from a patient treated with antithyroid drugs. These receptors all stem from a young woman with Graves disease. The CDR3 runs from the conserved cysteine through the conserved F or W. The D gene is left open where the match is weak. A row's size may be missing; if present it is once, few, many or a size class.

J	D	V	size	CDR3	DNA
TRBJ1-2	-	TRBV6-1	few	CASSEITALFNYGYTF	TGTGCCAGCAGTGAAATAACCGCTTTATTTAACTATGGCTACACCTTC
TRBJ1-5	-	TRBV2	many	CASSGGLGVNLNQPQHF	TGTGCCAGCAGCGGGGGGCTTGGGGTCAACCTCAATCAGCCCCAGCATTTT
TRBJ1-4	TRBD1	TRBV30	-	CAWSRDRTNEKLFF	TGTGCCTGGAGTAGGGACAGGACCAATGAAAAACTGTTTTTT
TRBJ2-1	-	TRBV27	-	CASSPLPGHDNEQFF	TGTGCCAGCAGTCCATTACCGGGACACGACAATGAGCAGTTCTTC
TRBJ2-1	-	TRBV20-1	few	CSAPGPTGYEQFF	TGCAGTGCCCCGGGACCGACGGGGTATGAGCAGTTCTTC
TRBJ1-5	TRBD1	TRBV19	few	CASSIEGIWGQGNQPQHF	TGTGCCAGTAGTATAGAGGGCATATGGGGACAGGGCAATCAGCCCCAGCATTTT
TRBJ2-2	-	TRBV7-6	few	CASSLYRASLTGELFF	TGTGCCAGCAGCTTATACAGGGCCTCCCTAACCGGGGAGCTGTTTTTT
TRBJ2-2	-	TRBV19	many	CASSSPTKNTGELFF	TGTGCCAGTAGTAGCCCGACCAAGAACACCGGGGAGCTGTTTTTT
TRBJ2-7	-	TRBV5-1	-	CASSTGRNYEQYF	TGCGCCAGCAGTACCGGACGGAACTACGAGCAGTACTTC
TRBJ1-2	TRBD1	TRBV5-1	few	CASSFHGQAIPYTF	TGCGCCAGCAGCTTCCACGGACAGGCGATACCCTACACCTTC
TRBJ2-1	-	TRBV20-1	-	CSAPLPQRRILNEQFF	TGCAGTGCCCCCCTCCCCCAGCGAAGGATTCTTAATGAGCAGTTCTTC
TRBJ2-1	TRBD1	TRBV5-1	many	CASSLEGTGVGNEQFF	TGCGCCAGCAGCTTGGAGGGGACAGGGGTAGGCAATGAGCAGTTCTTC
TRBJ1-1	TRBD1	TRBV12-3/TRBV12-4	many	CASTTLRMGQRTEAFF	TGTGCCAGCACCACCCTGAGGATGGGACAGAGGACTGAAGCTTTCTTT
TRBJ1-1	TRBD1	TRBV3-1	many	CASSQDPDRVWTEAFF	TGTGCCAGCAGCCAAGATCCGGACAGGGTGTGGACTGAAGCTTTCTTT
TRBJ1-6	-	TRBV5-4	few	CASSLALSGGSPLHF	TGTGCCAGCAGCTTGGCCCTATCTGGGGGTTCACCCCTCCACTTT
TRBJ2-2	-	TRBV12-3/TRBV12-4	few	CASSSQLFGELFF	TGTGCCAGCAGTTCCCAGTTGTTCGGGGAGCTGTTTTTT
TRBJ2-3	TRBD2	TRBV5-1	-	CASSLRLAGEADTQYF	TGCGCCAGCAGCTTGAGGCTAGCGGGGGAGGCAGATACGCAGTATTTT
TRBJ1-1	TRBD1	TRBV6-1	many	CASRERQGTGTEAFF	TGTGCCAGCAGAGAACGACAGGGTACGGGCACTGAAGCTTTCTTT
TRBJ2-1	TRBD2	TRBV2	many	CASRRGLAGNNEQFF	TGTGCCAGCAGGAGGGGACTAGCGGGGAACAATGAGCAGTTCTTC
TRBJ2-7	TRBD2	TRBV27	many	CASSLKGWGGSGYEQYF	TGTGCCAGCAGTTTGAAAGGGTGGGGCGGGAGCGGCTACGAGCAGTACTTC
TRBJ1-5	-	TRBV20-1	many	CSARGAGHSNQPQHF	TGCAGTGCTAGAGGGGCAGGACATAGCAATCAGCCCCAGCATTTT
TRBJ1-5	TRBD1	TRBV29-1	-	CSVGEGQGRGLCNQPQHF	TGCAGCGTTGGGGAAGGACAGGGACGGGGACTTTGCAATCAGCCCCAGCATTTT
TRBJ2-3	TRBD2	TRBV11-3	-	CASSFSSPGRGTDTQYF	TGTGCCAGCAGCTTTTCCTCCCCCGGGAGGGGCACAGATACGCAGTATTTT
TRBJ1-5	-	TRBV12-3/TRBV12-4	many	CASSSHGGERPQHF	TGTGCCAGCAGTTCACATGGCGGTGAGAGGCCCCAGCATTTT
TRBJ1-2	-	TRBV6-1	many	CASRDRGYGYTF	TGTGCCAGCAGAGACCGAGGCTATGGCTACACCTTC
TRBJ2-3	TRBD1	TRBV5-8	few	CASSHFGLRTGFADTQYF	TGTGCCAGCAGCCACTTCGGACTTCGGACAGGGTTTGCGGATACGCAGTATTTT
TRBJ1-1	-	TRBV18	-	CASSPLPTGKRRRVNTEAFF	TGTGCCAGCTCACCACTGCCCACAGGGAAGAGACGACGGGTGAACACTGAAGCTTTCTTT
TRBJ1-6	-	TRBV28	few	CASSLGTSYSPLHF	TGTGCCAGCAGTTTAGGGACGTCGTATTCACCCCTCCACTTT
TRBJ2-5	-	TRBV25-1	few	CASSGGADSLETQYF	TGTGCCAGCAGTGGAGGAGCGGATTCCCTCGAGACCCAGTACTTC
TRBJ2-5	TRBD2	TRBV7-2	-	CASSQEMGLAGEFPRETQYF	TGTGCCAGCAGCCAAGAAATGGGACTAGCGGGAGAGTTCCCCAGAGAGACCCAGTACTTC
TRBJ2-7	-	TRBV19	few	CASSNPPGRGRSEQYF	TGTGCCAGTAGTAACCCCCCTGGCAGGGGCAGATCCGAGCAGTACTTC
TRBJ2-5	-	TRBV11-2	many	CASSLVSGAQYF	TGTGCCAGCAGCTTAGTGTCGGGGGCCCAGTACTTC
TRBJ2-5	-	TRBV3-1	few	CASSQEIGYQETQYF	TGTGCCAGCAGCCAAGAAATTGGCTACCAAGAGACCCAGTACTTC
TRBJ2-2	-	TRBV10-3	-	CANAGSHTGELFF	TGTGCCAACGCGGGGAGCCACACCGGGGAGCTGTTTTTT
TRBJ2-5	TRBD2	TRBV5-4	-	CASNLAVGSGETQYF	TGTGCCAGCAACTTGGCCGTCGGTAGCGGGGAGACCCAGTACTTC
TRBJ2-1	TRBD2	TRBV2	many	CASSDLGRTSANEQFF	TGTGCCAGCAGTGATTTAGGCAGGACTAGCGCCAATGAGCAGTTCTTC
TRBJ2-7	TRBD2	TRBV9	few	CASSVDIAGGYEQYF	TGTGCCAGCAGCGTTGACATAGCGGGAGGGTACGAGCAGTACTTC
TRBJ2-5	TRBD1	TRBV6-1	-	CASSKTGGRETQYF	TGTGCCAGCAGTAAGACAGGGGGCCGAGAGACCCAGTACTTC
TRBJ2-3	-	TRBV10-3	-	CAISEGRTATDTQYF	TGTGCCATCAGTGAGGGTAGGACGGCCACAGATACGCAGTATTTT
TRBJ2-1	TRBD1	TRBV20-1	many	CSASFGTGKEPEQFF	TGCAGTGCTAGTTTCGGGACAGGGAAGGAACCTGAGCAGTTCTTC
TRBJ2-2	-	TRBV27	many	CASSEGGELFF	TGTGCCAGCAGTGAAGGCGGGGAGCTGTTTTTT
TRBJ1-1	-	TRBV15	-	CATSRDTGTITNTEAFF	TGTGCCACCAGCAGAGATACAGGGACCATAACGAACACTGAAGCTTTCTTT
TRBJ2-2	-	TRBV7-9	-	CASKVGDTGELFF	TGTGCCAGCAAGGTTGGGGACACCGGGGAGCTGTTTTTT
TRBJ2-1	TRBD2	TRBV28	-	CASQTGGALNEQFF	TGTGCCAGCCAAACGGGGGGGGCGCTTAATGAGCAGTTCTTC
TRBJ2-6	TRBD1	TRBV11-2	-	CASSLVPRGRVHWANVLTF	TGTGCCAGCAGCTTAGTGCCCAGGGGGCGGGTTCACTGGGCCAACGTCCTGACTTTC
TRBJ2-1	-	TRBV7-3	many	CASSFGVVNEQFF	TGTGCCAGCAGCTTTGGGGTCGTCAATGAGCAGTTCTTC
TRBJ2-1	TRBD1	TRBV5-8	few	CASSARRTGGNEQFF	TGTGCCAGCAGCGCCCGCCGGACAGGGGGCAATGAGCAGTTCTTC
TRBJ2-1	-	TRBV24-1	-	CATSDNTGRSYNEQFF	TGTGCCACCAGTGATAATACGGGGCGCTCCTACAATGAGCAGTTCTTC
TRBJ2-7	-	TRBV28	many	CANSRAGFSYEQYF	TGTGCCAACAGTCGAGCGGGCTTCTCCTACGAGCAGTACTTC
TRBJ1-1	-	TRBV30	few	CAWSGAWNTEAFF	TGTGCCTGGAGCGGAGCGTGGAACACTGAAGCTTTCTTT
TRBJ1-1	-	TRBV10-1	many	CASSEGMNTEAFF	TGTGCCAGCTCGGAGGGGATGAACACTGAAGCTTTCTTT
TRBJ1-5	-	TRBV20-1	many	CSARGGTEHQPQHF	TGCAGTGCTAGAGGGGGGACGGAACATCAGCCCCAGCATTTT
TRBJ1-1	-	TRBV7-9	many	CASSLAFGDNTEAFF	TGTGCCAGCAGCTTAGCCTTCGGGGACAACACTGAAGCTTTCTTT
TRBJ2-1	-	TRBV11-1	many	CASSPGTLYNEQFF	TGTGCCAGCAGCCCAGGGACTCTTTACAATGAGCAGTTCTTC
TRBJ2-7	-	TRBV11-2	many	CASSPDGGSYEQYF	TGTGCCAGCAGCCCTGACGGAGGGTCCTACGAGCAGTACTTC
TRBJ2-7	TRBD2	TRBV25-1	many	CASSELSAGVYEQYF	TGTGCCAGCAGTGAATTGTCAGCGGGAGTATACGAGCAGTACTTC
TRBJ2-1	TRBD2	TRBV27	many	CASRPSGLAEYNEQFF	TGTGCCAGCAGACCTAGCGGACTAGCGGAGTACAATGAGCAGTTCTTC
TRBJ2-6	-	TRBV6-2/TRBV6-3	many	CASSRSGANVLTF	TGTGCCAGCAGCCGCTCTGGGGCCAACGTCCTGACTTTC
TRBJ2-7	-	TRBV5-1	many	CASSLAGRASTYEQYF	TGCGCCAGCAGCTTGGCCGGCCGCGCTTCAACCTACGAGCAGTACTTC
TRBJ2-2	-	TRBV3-1	-	CASSPPGTTGELFF	TGTGCCAGCAGCCCACCAGGTACGACCGGGGAGCTGTTTTTT